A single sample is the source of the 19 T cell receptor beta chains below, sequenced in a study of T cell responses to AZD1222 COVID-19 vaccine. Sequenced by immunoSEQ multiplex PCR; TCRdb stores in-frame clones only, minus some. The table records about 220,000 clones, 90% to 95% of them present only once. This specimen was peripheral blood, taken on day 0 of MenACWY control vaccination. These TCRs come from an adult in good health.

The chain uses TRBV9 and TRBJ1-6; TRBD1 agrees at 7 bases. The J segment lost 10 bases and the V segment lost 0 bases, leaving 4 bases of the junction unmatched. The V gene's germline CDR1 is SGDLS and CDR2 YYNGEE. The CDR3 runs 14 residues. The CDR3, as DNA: TGTGCCAGCAGCGTAGGACAGGGAGGGTCACCCCTCCACTTT. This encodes CASSVGQGGSPLHF. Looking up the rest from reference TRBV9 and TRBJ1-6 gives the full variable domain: DSGVTQTPKHLITATGQRVTLRCSPRSGDLSVYWYQQSLDQGLQFLIQYYNGEERAKGNILERFSAQQFPDLHSELNLSSLELGDSALYFCASSVGQGGSPLHFGNGTRLTVT.

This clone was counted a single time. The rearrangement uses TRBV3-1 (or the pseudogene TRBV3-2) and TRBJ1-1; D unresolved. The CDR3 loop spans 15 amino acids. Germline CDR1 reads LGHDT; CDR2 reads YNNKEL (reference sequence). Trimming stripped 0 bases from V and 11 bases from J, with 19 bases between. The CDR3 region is CASSQESEGLSTAFF. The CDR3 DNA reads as TGTGCCAGCAGCCAAGAGTCTGAAGGCCTAAGTACGGCTTTCTTT.

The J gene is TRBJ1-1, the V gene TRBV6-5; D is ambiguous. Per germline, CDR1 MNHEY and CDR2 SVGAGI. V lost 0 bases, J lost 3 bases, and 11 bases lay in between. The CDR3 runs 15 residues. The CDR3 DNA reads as TGTGCCAGCAGTTACTCGAGGGTGGGCGACACTGAAGCTTTCTTT. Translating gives CASSYSRVGDTEAFF.

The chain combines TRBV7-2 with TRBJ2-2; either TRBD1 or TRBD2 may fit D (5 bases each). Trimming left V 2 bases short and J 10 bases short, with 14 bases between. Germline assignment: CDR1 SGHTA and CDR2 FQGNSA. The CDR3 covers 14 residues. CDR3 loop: CASSLSGTKMELFF. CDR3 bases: TGTGCCAGCAGCTTATCCGGGACGAAAATGGAGCTGTTTTTT.

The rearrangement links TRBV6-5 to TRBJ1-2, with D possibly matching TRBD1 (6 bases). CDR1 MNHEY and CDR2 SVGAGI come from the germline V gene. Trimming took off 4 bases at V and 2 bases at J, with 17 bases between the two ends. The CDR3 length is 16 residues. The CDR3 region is CASSSPSTGSNYGYTF. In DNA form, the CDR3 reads TGTGCCAGCAGTTCCCCATCGACAGGATCAAACTATGGCTACACCTTC.

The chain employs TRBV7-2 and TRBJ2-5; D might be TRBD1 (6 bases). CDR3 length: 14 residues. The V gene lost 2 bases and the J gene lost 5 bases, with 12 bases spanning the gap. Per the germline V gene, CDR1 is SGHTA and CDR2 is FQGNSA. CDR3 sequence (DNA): TGTGCCAGCAGCTTAACAGGGTTCGGGGAGACCCAGTACTTC. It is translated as CASSLTGFGETQYF.

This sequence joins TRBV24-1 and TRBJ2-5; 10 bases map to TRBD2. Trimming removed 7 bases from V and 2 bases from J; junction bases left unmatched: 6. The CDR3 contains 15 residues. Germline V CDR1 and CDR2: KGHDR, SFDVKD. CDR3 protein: CATRRAGGPQETQYF. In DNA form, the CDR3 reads TGTGCCACCAGAAGAGCGGGGGGGCCTCAAGAGACCCAGTACTTC.

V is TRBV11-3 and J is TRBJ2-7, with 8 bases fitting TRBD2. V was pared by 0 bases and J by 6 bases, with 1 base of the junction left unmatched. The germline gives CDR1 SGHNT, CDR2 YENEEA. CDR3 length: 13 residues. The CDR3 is CASSLDRGGEQYF. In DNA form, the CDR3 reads TGTGCCAGCAGCTTAGATCGGGGGGGCGAGCAGTACTTC.

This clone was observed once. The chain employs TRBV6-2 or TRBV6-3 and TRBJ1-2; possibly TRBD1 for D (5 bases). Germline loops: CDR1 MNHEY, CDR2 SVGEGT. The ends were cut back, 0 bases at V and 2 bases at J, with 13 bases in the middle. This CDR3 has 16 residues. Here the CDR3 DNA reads TGTGCCAGCAGTTACTCACTCGGGGGACTAAACTATGGCTACACCTTC. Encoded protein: CASSYSLGGLNYGYTF.

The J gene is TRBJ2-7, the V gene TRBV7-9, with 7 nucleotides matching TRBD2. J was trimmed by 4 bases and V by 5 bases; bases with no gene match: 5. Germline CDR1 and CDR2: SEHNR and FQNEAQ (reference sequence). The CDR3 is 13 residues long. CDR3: CASSLVGGYEQYF. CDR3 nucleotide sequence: TGTGCCAGCAGCCTAGTGGGAGGGTACGAGCAGTACTTC.

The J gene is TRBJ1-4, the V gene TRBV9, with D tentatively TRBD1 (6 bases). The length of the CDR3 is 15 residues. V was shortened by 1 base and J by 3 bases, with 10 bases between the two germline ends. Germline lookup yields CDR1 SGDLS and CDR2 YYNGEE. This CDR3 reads CASSVMSGANEKLFF. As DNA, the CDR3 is TGTGCCAGCAGCGTAATGTCAGGGGCTAATGAAAAACTGTTTTTT.

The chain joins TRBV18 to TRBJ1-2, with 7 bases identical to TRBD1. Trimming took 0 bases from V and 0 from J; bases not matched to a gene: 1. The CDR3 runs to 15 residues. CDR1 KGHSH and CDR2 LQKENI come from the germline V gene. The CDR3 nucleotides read TGTGCCAGCTCACCACCTGGACAGGCTAACTATGGCTACACCTTC. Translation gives CASSPPGQANYGYTF.

The CDR3 nucleotides read TGCGCCAGCAGCCCGGAGTTCGCGGGAGCCCAGCATTTT. Translating it yields CASSPEFAGAQHF. The chain links TRBV4-1 to TRBJ1-5, with unresolved D. The CDR3 runs 13 residues. Germline V gene lookup returns CDR1 MGHRA and CDR2 YSYEKL. Trimming removed 4 bases from V and 11 bases from J, with 15 bases in between.

CDR3: CASSPPPGSETQYF. The CDR3 DNA reads as TGTGCCAGCTCACCACCCCCAGGCTCCGAGACCCAGTACTTC. The V and J genes are TRBV18 and TRBJ2-5; D unresolved. Per the germline V gene, CDR1 is KGHSH and CDR2 is LQKENI. Trimming left V 0 bases short and J 5 bases short, with 10 bases between. The CDR3 extends over 14 amino acids. Complete variable domain (other parts from reference TRBV18 and TRBJ2-5): NAGVMQNPRHLVRRRGQEARLRCSPMKGHSHVYWYRQLPEEGLKFMVYLQKENIIDESGMPKERFSAEFPKEGPSILRIQQVVRGDSAAYFCASSPPPGSETQYFGPGTRLLVL.

This chain's CDR3 is CASSRSISSGGFSSTDTQYF. The CDR3, as DNA: TGTGCCAGCAGTCGCTCTATTTCTAGCGGGGGTTTCTCTAGCACAGATACGCAGTATTTT. The genes are TRBV6-6 and TRBJ2-3, with 10 positions matching TRBD2. This CDR3 has 20 amino acids. CDR1 and CDR2 (germline): MNHNY, SVGAGI (reference sequence). V was clipped by 5 bases and J by 0 bases; unmatched bases: 17.

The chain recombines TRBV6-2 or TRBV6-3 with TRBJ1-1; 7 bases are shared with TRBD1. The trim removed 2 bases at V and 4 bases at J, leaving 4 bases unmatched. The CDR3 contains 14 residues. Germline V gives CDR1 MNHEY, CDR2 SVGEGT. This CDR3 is CASSYTRGGTEAFF. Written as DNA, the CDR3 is TGTGCCAGCAGTTACACCAGGGGGGGCACTGAAGCTTTCTTT.

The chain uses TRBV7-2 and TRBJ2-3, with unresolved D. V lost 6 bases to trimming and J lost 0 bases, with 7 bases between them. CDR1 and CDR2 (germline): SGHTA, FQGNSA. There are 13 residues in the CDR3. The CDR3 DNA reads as TGTGCCAGCAGGGACCTTAGCACAGATACGCAGTATTTT. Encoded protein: CASRDLSTDTQYF.

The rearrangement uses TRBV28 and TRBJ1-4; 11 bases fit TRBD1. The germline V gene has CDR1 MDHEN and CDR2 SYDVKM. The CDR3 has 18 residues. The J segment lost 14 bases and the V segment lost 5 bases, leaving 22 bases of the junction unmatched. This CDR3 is CASSGNGQGAPPGVRLFF. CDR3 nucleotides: TGTGCCAGCAGTGGGAATGGACAGGGGGCACCTCCTGGCGTTCGGCTGTTTTTT.

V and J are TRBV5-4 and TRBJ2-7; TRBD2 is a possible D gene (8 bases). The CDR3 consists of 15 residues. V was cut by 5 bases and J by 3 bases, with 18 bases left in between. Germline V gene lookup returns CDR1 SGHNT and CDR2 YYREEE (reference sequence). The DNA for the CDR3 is TGTGCCAGCAGACGGGACAGCGGGGGCGGCTACGAGCAGTACTTC. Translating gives CASRRDSGGGYEQYF. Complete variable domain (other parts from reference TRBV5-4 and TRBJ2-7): ETGVTQSPTHLIKTRGQQVTLRCSSQSGHNTVSWYQQALGQGPQFIFQYYREEENGRGNFPPRFSGLQFPNYSSELNVNALELDDSALYLCASRRDSGGGYEQYFGPGTRLTVT.